This paragraph covers one T cell receptor beta chain sequence. Its antigen is unidentified. cDNA carried unique molecular identifiers, and a universal primer site was added by template switching. TCRdb independently ran MiXCR on the 5' RACE reads; one entry per CDR3 protein. The sample lists around 680,000 distinct CDR3 sequences; over 8.5% were seen once. The data originate from a study of identical twins. V shed 3 bases and J 3 bases; nucleotides not matched to a gene: 3. CDR1 and CDR2 (germline): LGHNA, YNFKEQ. This CDR3 has 15 residues. Study findings and constraints: Models underestimated TCR alpha sharing (out-of-frame) in monozygotic twins. In cord blood, abundant beta clonotypes had fewer insertions; memory showed no trend.

Separately, the same data were catalogued under a study of yellow fever vaccine responses in identical twins.

This TCR derives from a woman between 18 and 29 years old in good health. The V and J genes are TRBV4-2 and TRBJ2-3; 10 bases align to TRBD1. The material sequenced was PBMCs. Here the CDR3 DNA reads TGTGCCAGCAGCCAGACAGGGGGCACTACAGATACGCAGTATTTT. It specifies CASSQTGGTTDTQYF.